This entry is about one T cell receptor beta chain. Its binding antigen is unknown. Per-base quality was not reported, and no clone a single base away is much larger than it. This record comes from a study of a mutant IDH1 vaccine in newly diagnosed glioma (dated by TCRdb to about 2021). Broadly, across the study: Across visits V03 through V10, patients got a total of eight vaccinations, given in weeks 1, 3, 5, 7, 11, 15, 19 and 23. In the chemotherapy-containing groups, vaccination started alongside temozolomide cycles, whereas in patients who had radiotherapy alone it started 4-6 weeks after radiotherapy. The approximately 32 treated patients were roughly 62% male and around 40% female, with a mean age of roughly 40 years. Prior to enrollment, patients had been given standard therapy consisting of radiotherapy alone, temozolomide alone, or radiochemotherapy with temozolomide, with the combination given to most patients. Peripheral blood was collected at six visits: V03 (baseline), V05, V07, V10, V12 and V13. For exploratory analyses, about 25 treated patients had longitudinal TCRB deep sequencing done wherever samples were available.

V and J are truncated by 0 bases and 5 bases respectively, leaving an intervening sequence of 8 bases. Measured from the cysteine to the phenylalanine, the CDR3 is 13 residues long. This entry keeps only the CDR3 DNA: 39 bases, framed from base 1. The germline V gene (reference sequence) supplies CDR1 GTSNPN and CDR2 SVGIG. The intended sense of this specimen's time point label: week 5, during vaccination. Every vaccine dose consisted of 300 ug of a 20-mer mutant IDH1 peptide in Montanide, administered subcutaneously together with topical imiquimod. Newly diagnosed WHO grade 3 or 4 IDH1-mutant astrocytomas showing loss of nuclear ATRX were present in the donors. The samples were drawn from NOA16, a multicentre, single-arm, open-label phase I trial in Germany that tested a mutant IDH1 peptide vaccine in humans for the first time. Genomic DNA for TCRB sequencing was isolated from EDTA blood with the DNeasy Blood and Tissue Kit.

What the work shows at the level of the full study, not this receptor alone: Selection of PBMC samples for TCRB deep sequencing was based on availability. Immune responses induced by the vaccine were seen in around 93% of patients across multiple MHC alleles. Changes in the top peripheral T cell clonotypes picked up by TCRB sequencing did not appear to be linked to pseudoprogression. According to the authors, sample limitations meant that analyses of patient blood samples could not be reproduced.

Libraries came from the immunoSEQ multiplex PCR assay. Following the manufacturer's protocol, the hsTCRB Kit was used to amplify rearranged TCR beta chain sequences. TCRB libraries were sequenced on an Illumina MiSeq. The authors' pipeline ran thus. The kit vendor's proprietary platform handled demultiplexing, trimming and gene mapping. TCRdb obtained this table from immuneACCESS and retained in-frame rearrangements with V and J assigned. These tables miss some clones; where compared with another copy, unresolved V genes account for less than half of the shortfall, and the remainder is unexplained. V and J calls and clone size are those listed in that table; D and trimming were worked out from the DNA. For this sample the table gives about 51,000 clones, of which roughly 78% were detected only once. About 5.2% of the sample lies in the top ten.

Rearrangement joined TRBV30 to TRBJ1-5; the D gene is perhaps TRBD1, from 6 matching bases. Sequences were derived from PBMCs, sampled from a glioma patient whose treatment included an IDH1 peptide vaccine. The TCR sequence derives from a man between 45 and 60 years old with glioma. The CDR3 in this case is CAWSVRGHQPQHF. The nucleotide sequence reads TGTGCCTGGAGTGTACGGGGGCATCAGCCCCAGCATTTT.